The clone carrying this TCR beta chain came up many times. TCRdb re-called the 5' RACE reads with MiXCR, one entry per CDR3 protein. The profile covers tens of thousands of distinct CDR3 sequences, with about 23% appearing a single time and roughly 25% taken by the ten largest. This entry belongs to a study of neurological immune-mediated disorders. This CDR3 has 14 residues. V lost 3 bases to trimming and J lost 5 bases, with 15 bases between them. Germline values: CDR1 DFQATT, CDR2 SNEGSKA (reference sequence). What was sequenced was PBMCs. The J gene is TRBJ2-3, the V gene TRBV20-1; TRBD1 or TRBD2 may be the D gene (5 bases each). The clonotype comes from a woman in her seventies in good health. The CDR3 sequence: CSARGPGGGDTQYF. The CDR3 region has the DNA TGCAGTGCTAGGGGGCCCGGAGGAGGAGATACGCAGTATTTT.